A single sample is the source of the 4 T cell receptor beta chains below, sequenced in a study of cytomegalovirus exposure and HLA in healthy donors. The PCR was carried out with 60 Vbeta primers and 13 Jbeta primers. The method was immunoSEQ multiplex PCR; TCRdb's version includes in-frame clones alone and lacks a portion of them. This table holds 80,000 to 95,000 clones, 75% to 80% found once. Specimen: PBMCs. The origin of the receptors is a female donor in good health and CMV-seronegative.

This clone came up once. The rearrangement joins TRBV7-6 to TRBJ2-7; D perhaps matches TRBD2 (5 bases). The CDR3 is 13 amino acids. Germline CDR1 is SGHVS and CDR2 is FNYEAQ. Trimming took off 3 bases at V and 3 bases at J, with 9 bases between the two ends. In DNA form, the CDR3 reads TGTGCCAGCAGCTTTGGGGAGTACTACGAGCAGTACTTC. Protein product: CASSFGEYYEQYF.

This rearrangement joins TRBV14 to TRBJ2-7; the D gene is possibly TRBD1 (5 bases). Deletions cut 1 base from V and 5 bases from J, with 6 bases between. CDR1 is SGHDN and CDR2 is FVKESK in the germline V gene. The CDR3 loop spans 12 amino acids. The CDR3 here is CASSQVGDEQYF. Written as DNA, the CDR3 is TGTGCCAGCAGCCAAGTAGGGGACGAGCAGTACTTC.

This chain links TRBV28 with TRBJ1-5; D is ambiguous. The V end lost 5 bases, the J end lost 0 bases, and 14 bases lay between the germline ends. Germline CDR1 reads MDHEN; CDR2 reads SYDVKM. The CDR3 consists of 16 residues. The CDR3: CASSQRRADSNQPQHF. Written as DNA, the CDR3 is TGTGCCAGCAGTCAAAGGAGGGCCGATAGCAATCAGCCCCAGCATTTT.

The V call is TRBV7-8, the J call TRBJ2-3, with D perhaps TRBD1 (6 bases). This CDR3 is 14 amino acids long. CDR1 SGHVS and CDR2 FQNEAQ come from the germline V gene. The V gene lost 5 bases and the J gene lost 6 bases, with 15 bases spanning the gap. In DNA form, the CDR3 reads TGTGCCAGCAGCCCCCGGACAGCGGTGGATACGCAGTATTTT. It is translated as CASSPRTAVDTQYF.